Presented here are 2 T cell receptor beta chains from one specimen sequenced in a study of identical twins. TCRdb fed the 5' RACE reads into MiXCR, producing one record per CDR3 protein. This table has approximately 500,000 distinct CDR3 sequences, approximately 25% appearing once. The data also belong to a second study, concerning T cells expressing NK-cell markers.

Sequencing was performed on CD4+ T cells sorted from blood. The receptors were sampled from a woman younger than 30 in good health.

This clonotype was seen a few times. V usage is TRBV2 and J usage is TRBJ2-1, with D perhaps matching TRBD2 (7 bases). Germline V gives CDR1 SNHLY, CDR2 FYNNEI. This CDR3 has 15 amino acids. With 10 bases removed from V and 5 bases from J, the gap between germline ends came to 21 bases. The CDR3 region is CATRRSGGGDNEQFF. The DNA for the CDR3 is TGTGCCACCCGGCGATCGGGGGGCGGGGACAATGAGCAGTTCTTC.

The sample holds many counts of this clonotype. The CDR3 loop reads CASSSTGNTIYF. The CDR3 DNA is TGTGCCAGCAGCTCGACAGGAAACACCATATATTTT. The J gene is TRBJ1-3, the V gene TRBV7-9; D gene ambiguous. Deletions cut 4 bases from V and 4 bases from J, with 5 bases between. In germline, CDR1 is SEHNR, CDR2 FQNEAQ (reference sequence). The CDR3 spans 12 residues.